This T cell receptor (beta chain) is from a study of radiotherapy plus CTLA-4 blockade in lung cancer. General observations from the study: Once radiotherapy plus ipilimumab had been given, TCR clones derived from tumor expanded in blood.

As for this clone: Its antigen is currently unknown.

Per the germline V gene, CDR1 is SGHVS and CDR2 is FQNEAQ. V lost 4 bases, J lost 4 bases, and 3 bases stayed unmatched. The CDR3 runs 15 residues. Clones were sequenced by immunoSEQ multiplex PCR, and TCRdb holds only the in-frame ones, with some missing. The sample shows approximately 89,000 clones, around 79% of them seen only once. The starting material was peripheral blood, obtained from a patient treated with radiotherapy plus ipilimumab. This chain links TRBV7-8 with TRBJ2-5; 13 bases align to TRBD2. The TCR originated in a human donor with non-small cell lung cancer who had a partial response to radiotherapy plus ipilimumab. Some clones in this sample may be carry-over from other donors' samples. The CDR3 nucleotides are TGTGCCAGCAGCTCACGGACTAGCGGGAGAGAGACCCAGTACTTC. It encodes CASSSRTSGRETQYF.